This passage covers 23 T cell receptor beta chains from one sample sequenced in a study of cytomegalovirus exposure and HLA in healthy donors. PCR involved 60 Vbeta and 13 Jbeta primers. Repertoires were generated with immunoSEQ multiplex PCR, while TCRdb's copy carries only in-frame clones and drops some. The sample records around 150,000 clones, about 80% being singletons. The sequencing input was PBMCs. These receptors came from a woman between 35 and 50 years old in good health and CMV-seronegative.

The genes are TRBV6-1 and TRBJ1-1; no firm D call. Between the trimmed V and J ends, which lost 5 bases and 7 bases, there was a span of 8 bases. This CDR3 has 11 amino acids. In germline, CDR1 is MNHNS, CDR2 SASEGT. CDR3 nucleotide sequence: TGTGCCAGCAGTTTTCCCAGTGAAGCTTTCTTT. The encoded protein is CASSFPSEAFF.

Only a few counts were recorded for this clone. Other nucleotide sequences in the sample specify the same CDR3. The chain combines TRBV18 with TRBJ2-7, with 9 bases matching TRBD1. The CDR3 sequence is 14 residues long. After removal of 1 base from V and 2 bases from J, the junction contained 0 bases not matched to a gene. Germline lookup yields CDR1 KGHSH and CDR2 LQKENI. This CDR3 is CASSPRQGAYEQYF. DNA for the CDR3: TGTGCCAGCTCACCACGACAGGGGGCCTACGAGCAGTACTTC.

The gene calls are TRBV15 and TRBJ2-1; 9 bases match TRBD2. The germline V gene has CDR1 LNHNV and CDR2 YYDKDF (reference sequence). V trimming: 5 bases; J trimming: 4 bases; junction bases outside the gene matches: 12. The CDR3 covers 17 residues. CDR3 nucleotides: TGTGCCACCAGCCTTGGGGGAGCTAGCGGGACTTACAATGAGCAGTTCTTC. It codes for CATSLGGASGTYNEQFF.

The rearrangement uses TRBV11-3 and TRBJ2-5, with 7 bases aligning to TRBD2. The J call is doubtful: the DNA matches TRBJ2-7 better. Looked up from germline, CDR1 is SGHNT and CDR2 is YENEEA. This CDR3 region has 15 residues. This CDR3 is CASSPLGASGYEQYF. DNA of the CDR3: TGTGCCAGCAGTCCTCTCGGAGCTAGCGGCTACGAGCAGTACTTC.

The rearrangement uses TRBV6-4 and TRBJ2-7; 11 positions match TRBD1. CDR3 length: 16 amino acids. In germline, CDR1 is MRHNA, CDR2 SNTAGT. V lost 7 bases to trimming and J lost 4 bases; unmatched junction nucleotides: 12. The CDR3 region has the DNA TGTGCCAGCAAAATGACTTGGGACAGGGGGTGGTACGAGCAGTACTTC. It codes for CASKMTWDRGWYEQYF.

The chain is built from TRBV18 and TRBJ1-2; D unclear. Looked up from germline, CDR1 is KGHSH and CDR2 is LQKENI. This CDR3 has 9 amino acids. V lost 8 bases to trimming and J lost 6 bases, with 4 bases between them. CDR3 amino acids: CASVNGYTF. The DNA for the CDR3 is TGTGCCAGCGTAAATGGCTACACCTTC.

Comments on this clone: A junction boundary mismatches the germline segment, possibly from a read error. V usage is TRBV5-6 and J usage is TRBJ2-6; D may be TRBD1 (5 bases). Germline V gives CDR1 SGHDT, CDR2 YYEEEE. The CDR3 has 15 residues. The CDR3 spells CASSLDTSGANGLTF. CDR3 nucleotides: TGTGCCAGCAGCTTGGACACCTCTGGGGCCAACGGCCTGACTTTC.

This clone was detected only once. The rearrangement uses TRBV29-1 and TRBJ1-1; D call uncertain. The V and J ends lost 3 bases and 10 bases respectively, with 15 bases between them. Germline V gene sequence: CDR1 SQVTM, CDR2 ANQGSEA. The CDR3 runs to 12 residues. As DNA, the CDR3 is TGCAGCGTTGACGGTCTTAGCCGGGGAGCTTTCTTT. This codes for CSVDGLSRGAFF.

The J gene is TRBJ2-5, the V gene TRBV4-1; 7 positions match TRBD1. V shed 1 base, J shed 5 bases, and the junction held 10 bases outside the gene matches. Germline-derived CDR1 and CDR2 are MGHRA and YSYEKL. The CDR3 runs 16 residues. CDR3 loop: CASSQGSDRVRETQYF. CDR3 in DNA: TGCGCCAGCAGCCAAGGCAGCGACAGGGTTCGGGAGACCCAGTACTTC.

The chain joins TRBV7-2 to TRBJ2-7; possible D gene TRBD2, 5 bases. This CDR3 contains 14 residues. V was clipped by 1 base and J by 4 bases, with 11 bases between them. Germline V gene sequence: CDR1 SGHTA, CDR2 FQGNSA. CDR3 bases: TGTGCCAGCAGCTTAGTCGCTAGCCGGTACGAGCAGTACTTC. Translation: CASSLVASRYEQYF. The whole variable domain, remainder taken from reference TRBV7-2 and TRBJ2-7, is GAGVSQSPSNKVTEKGKDVELRCDPISGHTALYWYRQSLGQGLEFLIYFQGNSAPDKSGLPSDRFSAERTGGSVSTLTIQRTQQEDSAVYLCASSLVASRYEQYFGPGTRLTVT.

V is TRBV29-1 and J is TRBJ1-4; perhaps TRBD1 as D (6 bases). The V gene's germline CDR1 is SQVTM and CDR2 ANQGSEA. Trimming removed 7 bases from V and 4 bases from J, with 13 bases in between. The CDR3 contains 13 residues. The CDR3 loop is CSARDRLNEKLFF. As DNA, the CDR3 is TGCAGCGCTAGAGACAGGCTTAATGAAAAACTGTTTTTT.

V gene TRBV28 combines with J gene TRBJ2-1; TRBD1 agrees at 8 bases. There are 16 residues in the CDR3. The V segment lost 7 bases and the J segment 5 bases; nucleotides outside the gene matches: 13. The germline gives CDR1 MDHEN, CDR2 SYDVKM. The CDR3 coding sequence is TGTGCCAGCAAACTACCACAGGGGGTAGCCCACAATGAGCAGTTCTTC. Translation: CASKLPQGVAHNEQFF.

The chain has TRBV28 and TRBJ2-2; TRBD2 is a possible D gene (5 bases). V lost 3 bases and J 6 bases, leaving 23 bases between the germline ends. Germline V CDR1 and CDR2: MDHEN, SYDVKM. The CDR3 length is 18 residues. CDR3 amino acids: CASSFTLPQGRTAGELFF. The CDR3 region has the DNA TGTGCCAGCAGTTTTACCCTACCTCAAGGGAGAACAGCCGGGGAGCTGTTTTTT.

Only a few counts were recorded for this clone. The V gene is TRBV7-2, the J gene TRBJ2-5, with 9 positions matching TRBD1. Trimming removed 5 bases from V and 5 bases from J; junction bases left unmatched: 9. There are 15 residues in the CDR3. Looked up from germline, CDR1 is SGHTA and CDR2 is FQGNSA. This chain's CDR3 is CASSLSRDRVETQYF. The CDR3 DNA follows: TGTGCCAGCAGCCTTAGCCGGGACAGGGTCGAGACCCAGTACTTC.

The chain carries TRBV5-4 and TRBJ2-5; weak D call: TRBD1 (5 bases). CDR1 and CDR2 (germline): SGHNT, YYREEE (reference sequence). The CDR3 is 16 amino acids. Trimming shortened V by 0 bases and J by 5 bases, and 17 bases separated the two germline ends. The CDR3 protein is CASSLGKGKVTETQYF. The CDR3, as DNA: TGTGCCAGCAGCTTGGGGAAGGGGAAGGTTACCGAGACCCAGTACTTC.

The chain uses TRBV28 and TRBJ1-6; D is possibly TRBD1 (5 bases). The CDR3 length is 15 residues. V was shortened by 5 bases and J by 6 bases, with 14 bases between the two germline ends. The germline V gene has CDR1 MDHEN and CDR2 SYDVKM. CDR3 DNA: TGTGCCAGCAGTCCCGCGGGGCCCACTAATTCACCCCTCCACTTT. This sequence encodes CASSPAGPTNSPLHF.

This clone was detected a few times. The chain is built from TRBV6-6 and TRBJ1-3; D is unresolved. The CDR3 contains 13 residues. Deletions cut 5 bases from V and 5 bases from J, with 10 bases between. Germline V gene data show CDR1 as MNHNY and CDR2 as SVGAGI (reference sequence). The CDR3 sequence is CASSHLDRNTIYF. In DNA, the CDR3 is TGTGCCAGCAGTCACCTTGACAGAAACACCATATATTTT.

Only a few counts were recorded for this clone. The rearrangement joins TRBV29-1 to TRBJ2-7; no reliable D call. The ends were cut back, 3 bases at V and 5 bases at J, with 11 bases in the middle. The CDR3 runs to 12 residues. Per germline, CDR1 SQVTM and CDR2 ANQGSEA. The CDR3 is CSVDLGTDEQYF. CDR3 in DNA: TGCAGCGTTGACCTAGGTACGGACGAGCAGTACTTC.

V is TRBV19 and J is TRBJ1-6; 7 bases map to TRBD1. CDR1 and CDR2 from the germline V gene are LNHDA and SQIVND (reference sequence). The junction had 6 bases not matched to a gene; V was cut back by 8 bases and J by 5 bases. This CDR3 region has 14 residues. The CDR3 sequence: CASSGGGNNSPLHF. CDR3 bases: TGTGCCAGTTCAGGAGGGGGCAATAATTCACCCCTCCACTTT.

V usage is TRBV4-1 and J usage is TRBJ1-2, with 7 nucleotides matching TRBD1. The germline V gene has CDR1 MGHRA and CDR2 YSYEKL. The CDR3 length is 15 residues. V was pared by 2 bases and J by 4 bases, with 7 bases of the junction left unmatched. The CDR3 reads CASSQLTTGFYGYTF. In nucleotides, the CDR3 is TGCGCCAGCAGCCAACTTACGACAGGGTTCTATGGCTACACCTTC.

This chain connects TRBV27 to TRBJ2-7; maybe TRBD2 (6 bases). There are 13 residues in the CDR3. The germline gives CDR1 MNHEY, CDR2 SMNVEV (reference sequence). The germline V and J ends were trimmed by 6 bases and 2 bases, with 11 bases remaining between them. The CDR3 region has the DNA TGTGCCAGCAGGAATAGCGGCGCCTACGAGCAGTACTTC. Translated: CASRNSGAYEQYF.

The chain employs TRBV27 and TRBJ1-2; D remains ambiguous. With 5 bases removed from V and 0 bases from J, the gap between germline ends came to 13 bases. The V gene's germline CDR1 is MNHEY and CDR2 SMNVEV (reference sequence). The CDR3 is made up of 15 amino acids. The CDR3 loop reads CASSPLSGANYGYTF. In DNA, the CDR3 is TGTGCCAGCAGTCCCCTGAGCGGTGCTAACTATGGCTACACCTTC.

This chain links TRBV4-2 with TRBJ2-6, with D perhaps TRBD2 (6 bases). The ends were cut back, 0 bases at V and 1 base at J, with 7 bases in the middle. Germline V gene lookup returns CDR1 LGHNA and CDR2 YNFKEQ. The CDR3 totals 16 residues. The CDR3 bases are TGTGCCAGCAGCCAAGAGGAGGGGTCTGGGGCCAACGTCCTGACTTTC. It codes for CASSQEEGSGANVLTF.